A selection of T cell receptor beta chains follows, all from one sample in a study of cytotoxic CD8 clonotypes in ibrutinib-treated CLL. Profiled with immunoSEQ multiplex PCR; TCRdb holds only in-frame clones, not every one. The repertoire has 75,000 to 90,000 clones, roughly 85% of them found once; the top ten carry roughly 40%. Sample: PBMCs, taken after 24 months of ibrutinib treatment. The receptor set was obtained from a human donor with chronic lymphocytic leukemia. CDR3s include the opening cysteine and the closing phenylalanine or tryptophan. The order of the fields is J gene, clone size, D gene, V gene, CDR3 DNA, CDR3 protein. A D gene is named only where the DNA matches it firmly. Clone size is not always given. Where it is, it says once, few, many or a class for expanded clones.

>TRBJ2-3|.|TRBD2|TRBV4-2
TGTGCCAGCACCGCTCGACTAGCGGGAGAGTGGAGCACAGATACGCAGTATTTT
CASTARLAGEWSTDTQYF
>TRBJ2-6|.|TRBD2|TRBV18
TGTGCCAGCTCACCGACAACTAGCGGGAGTAGGTCTGGGGCCAACGTCCTGACTTTC
CASSPTTSGSRSGANVLTF
>TRBJ2-5|.|TRBD1|TRBV5-1
TGCGCCAGCAGGGTCCATGGAGACAGGGAGGAGACCCAGTACTTC
CASRVHGDREETQYF
>TRBJ2-1|once|TRBD2|TRBV5-1
TGCGCCAGCAGCCCGGGACTAGCGGGAGGGCCGATTGAGCAGTTCTTC
CASSPGLAGGPIEQFF
>TRBJ2-6|.|.|TRBV29-1
TGCAGCGTTGCCTACTCTGGGGCCAACGTCCTGACTTTC
CSVAYSGANVLTF
>TRBJ1-1|once|.|TRBV7-8
TGTGCCAGCAGCTTAATATCCCGGACTGAAGCTTTCTTT
CASSLISRTEAFF
>TRBJ1-4|.|TRBD1|TRBV4-1
TGCGCCAGCAGCAAGGGACAGGGGGCTGAAAAACTGTTTTTT
CASSKGQGAEKLFF
>TRBJ2-1|once|TRBD1|TRBV11-3
TGTGCCAGCAGTCCCGGGACAGGGAGAATTCTCGGAGGGGAGCAGTTCTTC
CASSPGTGRILGGEQFF
>TRBJ2-7|.|TRBD1|TRBV5-1
TGCGCCAGCAGCTTGTGGACAGGGGACGATAAGTACTTC
CASSLWTGDDKYF
>TRBJ1-1|.|.|TRBV18
TGTGCCAGCTCACCGGAAACAGGGACACCCCTAGGAAGCACTGAAGCTTTCTTT
CASSPETGTPLGSTEAFF
>TRBJ1-4|.|.|TRBV10-1
TGCGCCAGCAGTGAGGGGTCAGATGAAAAACTGTTTTTT
CASSEGSDEKLFF
>TRBJ2-2|.|.|TRBV30
TGTGCCTGGAACGCGGCAAACACCGGGGAGCTGTTTTTT
CAWNAANTGELFF
>TRBJ2-1|.|.|TRBV15
TGTGCCACCAGCCAGCGGGCAGAGCAGTTCTTC
CATSQRAEQFF
>TRBJ2-7|once|TRBD1|TRBV5-1
TGCGCCAGCAGCTTGGTTCGCAGGGGGCTAACCGAGCAGTACTTC
CASSLVRRGLTEQYF
>TRBJ2-1|.|.|TRBV27
TGTGCCAGCAGTCTTGAGTTCTTC
CASSLEFF
>TRBJ1-6|few|TRBD1|TRBV9
TGTGCCAGCAGCCGCGGACAGGTCAATTCACCCCTCCACTTT
CASSRGQVNSPLHF
>TRBJ2-7|.|.|TRBV15
TGTGCCACCAGCAGGAGGGACTCCACACGATCCTACGAGCAGTACTTC
CATSRRDSTRSYEQYF